Listed below are T cell receptor beta chains from one sample, sequenced in a study of cytotoxic CD8 clonotypes in ibrutinib-treated CLL. TCRdb's copy holds only in-frame clones and misses some; the assay was immunoSEQ multiplex PCR. This sample has approximately 280,000 clones, with 76% found just once. The material sequenced was PBMCs, taken at disease progression, from a patient treated with ibrutinib. Receptors originate from a human donor with chronic lymphocytic leukemia. Each CDR3 is given with its conserved first and last residue. The D gene is left open where the match is weak. Some rows have no size entry. The others give once, few or many, or a class for an expanded clone.

NA TRBJ1-6 NA TRBV6-5 CASTGLGENSPLHF TGTGCCAGTACAGGGCTCGGCGAAAATTCACCCCTCCACTTT
NA TRBJ2-7 TRBD2 TRBV30 CAWSVGLANEQYF TGTGCCTGGAGTGTAGGACTAGCAAACGAGCAGTACTTC
NA TRBJ2-1 TRBD2 TRBV11-3 CASSLWASGRGEQFF TGTGCCAGCAGCTTATGGGCTAGCGGGAGGGGTGAGCAGTTCTTC
NA TRBJ1-2 NA TRBV4-2 CASSQDSGGVLIYGYTF TGTGCCAGCAGCCAAGACAGCGGGGGGGTTCTAATCTATGGCTACACCTTC
NA TRBJ2-7 NA TRBV2 CASSVDLWSSYEQYF TGTGCCAGCAGCGTGGACCTTTGGAGCTCCTACGAGCAGTACTTC
NA TRBJ2-5 NA TRBV5-6 CASSLTAGSGKTQYF TGTGCCAGCAGCTTGACAGCGGGCTCCGGTAAGACCCAGTACTTC
NA TRBJ2-5 NA TRBV4-1 CASSATPRGKETQYF TGCGCCAGCAGCGCAACCCCCCGGGGGAAAGAGACCCAGTACTTC
once TRBJ2-1 NA TRBV28 CASSNPRKSSYNEQFF TGTGCCAGCAGTAACCCCCGGAAGAGCTCCTACAATGAGCAGTTCTTC
once TRBJ2-3 NA TRBV29-1 CSVNTGLSTDTQYF TGCAGCGTTAATACAGGCCTCAGCACAGATACGCAGTATTTT
few TRBJ1-2 NA TRBV10-3 CAISESLLGYTF TGTGCCATCAGTGAGTCCCTCCTCGGCTACACCTTC
NA TRBJ2-4 TRBD2 TRBV4-1 CASSQDPAGGIKNIQYF TGCGCCAGCAGCCAAGATCCAGCGGGGGGGATCAAAAACATTCAGTACTTC
NA TRBJ2-1 TRBD2 TRBV7-3 CASSLISIGLAGGSSYNEQFF TGTGCCAGCAGCTTAATTTCCATAGGTCTAGCGGGAGGAAGCTCCTACAATGAGCAGTTCTTC
NA TRBJ2-2 TRBD2 TRBV7-2 CASSLVGFAGGWSGELFF TGTGCCAGCAGCTTAGTAGGGTTTGCGGGGGGCTGGTCCGGGGAGCTGTTTTTT
NA TRBJ1-6 NA TRBV4-1 CASSQDTTASSYNSPLHF TGCGCCAGCAGCCAAGATACGACAGCCTCCTCCTATAATTCACCCCTCCACTTT
once TRBJ2-7 NA TRBV5-1 CASSLAGLTREQYF TGCGCCAGCAGCTTGGCGGGACTGACTAGGGAGCAGTACTTC
NA TRBJ2-7 NA TRBV29-1 CSVEDPRVSEQYF TGCAGCGTTGAAGATCCCAGGGTTAGCGAGCAGTACTTC
NA TRBJ2-1 TRBD2 TRBV5-1 CASSLAPRTSGRARLGEQFF TGCGCCAGCAGCTTGGCCCCACGGACTAGCGGGAGGGCCCGTCTTGGCGAGCAGTTCTTC
NA TRBJ2-2 NA TRBV29-1 CSVGDIKNTGELFF TGCAGCGTGGGGGACATTAAGAACACCGGGGAGCTGTTTTTT
NA TRBJ2-7 TRBD2 TRBV9 CASNLAGGNEQYF TGTGCCAGCAATTTAGCGGGAGGAAACGAGCAGTACTTC
NA TRBJ2-5 NA TRBV7-2 CASSPATGFARETQYF TGTGCCAGCAGCCCCGCAACAGGGTTTGCTCGAGAGACCCAGTACTTC
NA TRBJ2-1 NA TRBV14 CASSQDRGGMAYNEQFF TGTGCCAGCAGCCAAGATAGGGGCGGGATGGCCTACAATGAGCAGTTCTTC
NA TRBJ2-7 NA TRBV23-1 CASSHETPYEQYF TGCGCCAGCAGTCACGAGACACCCTACGAGCAGTACTTC
NA TRBJ1-1 NA TRBV7-6 CASSLSIGEGSTEAFF TGTGCCAGCAGCTTAAGTATTGGAGAGGGGAGCACTGAAGCTTTCTTT
NA TRBJ2-6 NA TRBV10-3 CAIAGANVLTF TGTGCCATAGCTGGGGCCAACGTCCTGACTTTC
NA TRBJ2-2 NA TRBV9 CASSDSDAFGELFF TGTGCCAGCAGCGATTCGGACGCTTTCGGGGAGCTGTTTTTT
NA TRBJ1-5 NA TRBV7-2 CASSLAPGAGQPQHF TGTGCCAGCAGCTTAGCCCCAGGGGCAGGACAGCCCCAGCATTTT
once TRBJ2-1 TRBD2 TRBV29-1 CSVPSVAGVWGNEQFF TGCAGCGTTCCCAGCGTAGCGGGAGTATGGGGCAATGAGCAGTTCTTC
NA TRBJ1-2 NA TRBV7-9 CASSLDPNTYGYTF TGTGCCAGCAGCTTAGATCCCAATACTTATGGCTACACCTTC
NA TRBJ2-2 NA TRBV9 CASSAGPSIGELFF TGTGCCAGCAGCGCGGGACCTAGCATCGGGGAGCTGTTTTTT
NA TRBJ2-3 NA TRBV5-1 CASSPGGPTDTQYF TGCGCCAGCAGCCCTGGAGGGCCGACAGATACGCAGTATTTT
NA TRBJ2-7 NA TRBV6-6 CASSSREANYEQYF TGTGCCAGCAGTTCGCGCGAAGCCAACTACGAGCAGTACTTC
NA TRBJ1-4 NA TRBV5-4 CASSLGQPFSEKLFF TGTGCCAGCAGCTTGGGACAGCCCTTTAGTGAAAAACTGTTTTTT
NA TRBJ2-7 TRBD2 TRBV4-2 CASSPAALAGGAPYEQYF TGTGCCAGCAGCCCGGCGGCACTAGCGGGGGGTGCCCCTTACGAGCAGTACTTC
NA TRBJ2-7 TRBD2 TRBV5-1 CASSLAGGWASYEQYF TGCGCCAGCAGCTTGGCCGGGGGGTGGGCTTCCTACGAGCAGTACTTC
NA TRBJ2-7 NA TRBV10-2 CASSDRLPRAYEQYF TGCGCCAGCAGTGACCGACTCCCTAGGGCCTACGAGCAGTACTTC
NA TRBJ1-6 NA TRBV11-2 CASSFLLGGVANNSPLHF TGTGCCAGCAGCTTCCTCCTGGGAGGGGTAGCAAATAATTCACCCCTCCACTTT
NA TRBJ1-5 NA TRBV4-1 CASSEKRLEGSNQPQHF TGCGCCAGCAGCGAGAAAAGACTCGAGGGAAGCAATCAGCCCCAGCATTTT
NA TRBJ2-6 NA TRBV5-5 CASSLGRLQANVLTF TGTGCCAGCAGCTTGGGCAGACTGCAGGCCAACGTCCTGACTTTC
NA TRBJ2-2 NA TRBV4-3 CASSTLAKRDTGELFF TGCGCCAGCAGCACCCTAGCCAAAAGGGACACCGGGGAGCTGTTTTTT
once TRBJ2-6 NA TRBV4-2 CASSQAQALSGANVLTF TGTGCCAGCAGCCAAGCCCAGGCCCTCTCTGGGGCCAACGTCCTGACTTTC
NA TRBJ1-6 NA TRBV6-5 CASSHTPGPQSPLHF TGTGCCAGCAGCCATACACCCGGGCCTCAGTCACCCCTCCACTTT
few TRBJ1-1 NA TRBV18 CASSLRRGGGTEAFF TGTGCCAGCTCACTCCGTCGGGGGGGCGGCACTGAAGCTTTCTTT
NA TRBJ1-1 NA TRBV6-6 CASSYSAAGDEAFF TGTGCCAGCAGTTACTCGGCGGCAGGGGATGAAGCTTTCTTT
NA TRBJ2-2 NA TRBV11-1 CASRKGRGTGELFF TGTGCCAGCAGAAAAGGTCGTGGCACCGGGGAGCTGTTTTTT
NA TRBJ2-7 TRBD1 TRBV28 CASSPYGTGRHEQYF TGTGCCAGCAGTCCATATGGGACAGGGAGACACGAGCAGTACTTC
few TRBJ2-7 NA TRBV7-9 CASRRTGYEQYF TGTGCCAGCCGAAGGACTGGCTACGAGCAGTACTTC
NA TRBJ2-1 NA TRBV7-8 CASSLLVGWPGVYNEQFF TGTGCCAGCAGCTTATTGGTAGGTTGGCCTGGGGTGTACAATGAGCAGTTCTTC
NA TRBJ2-6 NA TRBV4-1 CASSLGVALGANVLTF TGCGCCAGCAGCCTAGGAGTAGCTCTTGGGGCCAACGTCCTGACTTTC
few TRBJ2-5 NA TRBV25-1 CASSEWRETQYF TGTGCCAGCAGTGAATGGAGGGAGACCCAGTACTTC
NA TRBJ2-6 NA TRBV28 CAISIYPVPGANVLTF TGTGCCATATCAATATACCCCGTCCCTGGGGCCAACGTCCTGACTTTC
NA TRBJ1-6 NA TRBV7-3 CASSSDRLGSPLHF TGTGCCAGCAGCTCCGACCGCCTCGGGTCACCCCTCCACTTT
NA TRBJ2-1 TRBD2 TRBV29-1 CSVVPRGSYNEQFF TGCAGCGTTGTACCGCGGGGGTCTTACAATGAGCAGTTCTTC
NA TRBJ1-2 NA TRBV18 CASSPPSISGYTF TGTGCCAGCTCACCACCCTCAATCTCGGGCTACACCTTC
NA TRBJ1-1 NA TRBV27 CASSLHSFPNRVSSLSGAFF TGTGCCAGCAGTTTACACTCTTTTCCGAACAGGGTAAGCTCCCTTAGTGGGGCTTTCTTT
NA TRBJ2-3 TRBD2 TRBV5-1 CASSLPDREGDTQYF TGCGCCAGCAGCTTGCCGGACCGGGAGGGGGATACGCAGTATTTT